Listed below are T cell receptor beta chains from one sample, sequenced in a study of vaccination and CD4 T cells after COVID-19. TCRdb ran MiXCR on the PCR reads and lists one entry per CDR3 protein. The data hold about 15,000 distinct CDR3 sequences, with around 38% observed a single time. No antigen is known for these receptors. Material: cultured CD4+ T cells from blood. The receptors come from a human donor with COVID-19. Each CDR3 is given without its conserved first and last residue. Fields, in order: V gene, J gene, CDR3 protein.

v_gene: TRBV30; j_gene: TRBJ1-6; CDR3aa: AWVGTTNSPLH
v_gene: TRBV19; j_gene: TRBJ1-2; CDR3aa: ASSEVALYGYT
v_gene: TRBV28; j_gene: TRBJ1-6; CDR3aa: AAWDRGNSPLH
v_gene: TRBV2; j_gene: TRBJ1-1; CDR3aa: ASSPGTNTEAF
v_gene: TRBV9; j_gene: TRBJ2-3; CDR3aa: ASSSTQWADTQY
v_gene: TRBV5-1; j_gene: TRBJ1-5; CDR3aa: ASSSAGDQPQH
v_gene: TRBV7-9; j_gene: TRBJ2-7; CDR3aa: ASSYSPGSEQY
v_gene: TRBV30; j_gene: TRBJ1-1; CDR3aa: AWSAPDGNTEAF
v_gene: TRBV6-1; j_gene: TRBJ1-4; CDR3aa: ASSRGTTTNEKLF
v_gene: TRBV19; j_gene: TRBJ1-2; CDR3aa: ASNPTGKGYGYT
v_gene: TRBV2; j_gene: TRBJ2-3; CDR3aa: ASSESSTGTSTDTQY
v_gene: TRBV11-2; j_gene: TRBJ2-5; CDR3aa: ASSLLPAGGVQETQY
v_gene: TRBV19; j_gene: TRBJ1-4; CDR3aa: ASQQGRDKERLF
v_gene: TRBV27; j_gene: TRBJ1-2; CDR3aa: ASSFGGSGYGYT
v_gene: TRBV6-2/TRBV6-3; j_gene: TRBJ1-2; CDR3aa: ASSYSGSKGSYGYT
v_gene: TRBV7-2; j_gene: TRBJ2-7; CDR3aa: ASSLDRGAYEQY
v_gene: TRBV7-2; j_gene: TRBJ1-5; CDR3aa: ASSRDRGGYQPQH
v_gene: TRBV20-1; j_gene: TRBJ2-6; CDR3aa: SAPRPLAGANVLT
v_gene: TRBV12-3/TRBV12-4; j_gene: TRBJ1-1; CDR3aa: ASRPRTGTEAF
v_gene: TRBV7-3; j_gene: TRBJ1-1; CDR3aa: ASSPAGPSNTEAF
v_gene: TRBV7-9; j_gene: TRBJ1-3; CDR3aa: ASSLGSEGNTIY
v_gene: TRBV7-2; j_gene: TRBJ1-1; CDR3aa: ASTLRGTSNTEAF
v_gene: TRBV20-1; j_gene: TRBJ1-2; CDR3aa: SARDDGTPGGYT